A selection of T cell receptor beta chains follows, all from one sample in a study of CD8+ T cells in alopecia areata. Clones were read by immunoSEQ multiplex PCR, and TCRdb kept only the in-frame ones, dropping some. This sample has about 200,000 clones; 56% occur once, and the top ten carry roughly 5.3%. Specimen: CD8+ T cells sorted from blood. Receptors originate from a human donor in good health. Both conserved end residues are part of each CDR3. The D gene is left open where the match is weak. Size is omitted from some rows. Given values are once, few, many or a class for expanded clones.

clone_size j_call d_call v_call cdr3_aa cdr3_nt
NA TRBJ1-2 NA TRBV19 CASSIDRIGINYGYTF TGTGCCAGTAGTATAGATAGGATCGGCATCAACTATGGCTACACCTTC
NA TRBJ2-4 TRBD1 TRBV7-9 CASSTGGLAKNIQYF TGTGCCAGCTCCACAGGGGGGCTAGCCAAAAACATTCAGTACTTC
NA TRBJ1-2 TRBD1 TRBV15 CATSTTGTGSRYGYTF TGTGCCACCAGCACAACCGGGACAGGGAGTCGGTATGGCTACACCTTC
NA TRBJ2-4 TRBD1 TRBV13 CASSLTGGAPDIQYF TGTGCCAGCAGCTTAACAGGGGGCGCCCCGGACATTCAGTACTTC
NA TRBJ1-5 NA TRBV10-3 CAISEVDGQPQHF TGTGCCATCAGTGAGGTTGACGGTCAGCCCCAGCATTTT
NA TRBJ1-5 NA TRBV4-1 CASSPGWSNQPQHF TGCGCCAGCAGCCCAGGGTGGAGCAATCAGCCCCAGCATTTT
few TRBJ1-5 NA TRBV5-1 CASSLEGELSNQPQHF TGCGCCAGCAGCTTGGAAGGTGAGCTTAGCAATCAGCCCCAGCATTTT
NA TRBJ1-1 NA TRBV11-2 CASSLKGAEAFF TGTGCCAGCAGCTTAAAAGGGGCTGAAGCTTTCTTT
NA TRBJ1-1 NA TRBV9 CASSVRPGLGTEAFF TGTGCCAGCAGCGTCCGCCCGGGGCTAGGCACTGAAGCTTTCTTT
NA TRBJ1-1 TRBD1 TRBV6-5 CASSYGDSLNTEAFF TGTGCCAGCAGTTACGGGGACAGTTTGAACACTGAAGCTTTCTTT
NA TRBJ1-1 TRBD1 TRBV4-1 CASSQETQGAPEAFF TGCGCCAGCAGCCAAGAGACACAGGGGGCGCCGGAAGCTTTCTTT
NA TRBJ2-7 NA TRBV5-1 CASNLFLQGDGDEQYF TGCGCCAGCAACCTTTTCTTACAGGGAGATGGGGACGAGCAGTACTTC
once TRBJ2-2 TRBD1 TRBV29-1 CSALTGANTGELFF TGCAGCGCACTGACAGGGGCAAACACCGGGGAGCTGTTTTTT
few TRBJ2-3 NA TRBV4-1 CASSHTLGVSTDTQYF TGCGCCAGCAGCCATACCCTCGGGGTAAGCACAGATACGCAGTATTTT
NA TRBJ2-5 TRBD1 TRBV27 CASSQAPRTGGWAETQYF TGTGCCAGCAGCCAAGCACCGAGGACAGGGGGCTGGGCGGAGACCCAGTACTTC
NA TRBJ2-5 NA TRBV5-6 CASSYPDTYLGETQYF TGTGCCAGCAGTTACCCAGACACCTATCTGGGGGAGACCCAGTACTTC
NA TRBJ1-1 TRBD1 TRBV5-4 CASSLPDRAFPEAFF TGTGCCAGCAGCCTCCCCGACAGGGCCTTCCCTGAAGCTTTCTTT
NA TRBJ2-7 NA TRBV6-4 CASSGCQFSYEQYF TGTGCCAGCAGTGGTTGCCAGTTCTCCTACGAGCAGTACTTC
few TRBJ1-1 TRBD1 TRBV2 CASRSRGSEAFF TGTGCCAGCAGGTCCAGGGGGAGTGAAGCTTTCTTT
NA TRBJ1-5 NA TRBV15 CATSTPNSNQPQHF TGTGCCACCAGCACACCTAATAGCAATCAGCCCCAGCATTTT
NA TRBJ2-3 NA TRBV29-1 CSVVEGGDTQYF TGCAGCGTTGTGGAGGGGGGCGATACGCAGTATTTT
NA TRBJ2-1 NA TRBV5-6 CASSPTGSSYNEQFF TGTGCCAGCAGCCCCACGGGTTCCTCCTACAATGAGCAGTTCTTC
few TRBJ2-1 NA TRBV2 CASSAKHEQFF TGTGCCAGCAGTGCAAAACACGAGCAGTTCTTC
NA TRBJ1-2 NA TRBV29-1 CSSHMGGQSGYTF TGCAGCTCACACATGGGGGGGCAGAGTGGCTACACCTTC
few TRBJ2-7 NA TRBV7-9 CASSLGYGYEQYF TGTGCCAGCAGCTTAGGTTATGGCTACGAGCAGTACTTC
NA TRBJ2-1 TRBD2 TRBV6-6 CASSSTPGGARNEQFF TGTGCCAGCAGTTCCACCCCCGGGGGGGCCCGGAATGAGCAGTTCTTC
NA TRBJ1-2 TRBD1 TRBV30 CAWIIDRGPYGYTF TGTGCCTGGATTATAGACAGGGGGCCCTATGGCTACACCTTC
NA TRBJ2-5 NA TRBV28 CASSLLLTAEETQYF TGTGCCAGCAGCCTTCTCTTGACAGCTGAAGAGACCCAGTACTTC
NA TRBJ1-2 NA TRBV5-1 CASSYRTAGEGYTF TGCGCCAGCAGCTACCGGACAGCCGGAGAAGGCTACACCTTC
NA TRBJ1-2 NA TRBV29-1 CSVEKGYGYTF TGCAGCGTTGAAAAAGGCTATGGCTACACCTTC
NA TRBJ2-5 TRBD1 TRBV7-9 CASSPGQIQETQYF TGTGCCAGCAGCCCGGGACAGATACAAGAGACCCAGTACTTC
NA TRBJ2-1 NA TRBV30 CACPSVVSSYNEQFF TGTGCCTGTCCCAGCGTAGTCAGCTCCTACAATGAGCAGTTCTTC
NA TRBJ2-3 TRBD2 TRBV27 CASSLYQVAGVNTDTQYF TGTGCCAGCAGTTTATACCAGGTTGCGGGGGTGAATACAGATACGCAGTATTTT
NA TRBJ2-1 NA TRBV7-9 CASGSTGIRNEQFF TGTGCCAGTGGATCTACAGGGATTCGCAATGAGCAGTTCTTC
few TRBJ1-5 NA TRBV6-6 CASTWGSSNQPQHF TGTGCCAGTACTTGGGGCAGTAGCAATCAGCCCCAGCATTTT
NA TRBJ2-7 NA TRBV7-9 CASSAPQGLVYEQYF TGTGCCAGCAGCGCCCCACAGGGATTGGTCTACGAGCAGTACTTC
few TRBJ2-3 NA TRBV5-1 CASSFADTQYF TGCGCCAGCAGCTTCGCAGATACGCAGTATTTT
NA TRBJ1-5 NA TRBV5-6 CASSLEGSGGNQPQHF TGTGCCAGCAGCTTGGAGGGGTCGGGGGGCAATCAGCCCCAGCATTTT
NA TRBJ2-7 NA TRBV30 CAWSVLAGTYEQYF TGTGCCTGGAGTGTACTGGCAGGAACCTACGAGCAGTACTTC
NA TRBJ1-4 TRBD1 TRBV29-1 CSVSGQEGEKLFF TGCAGCGTTAGCGGACAGGAGGGTGAAAAACTGTTTTTT
NA TRBJ1-2 NA TRBV5-1 CASSLASPRDYGYTF TGCGCCAGCAGCTTGGCCTCACCTCGGGACTATGGCTACACCTTC
NA TRBJ1-1 NA TRBV4-1 CASSRQNGDTEAFF TGCGCCAGCAGCCGCCAAAACGGGGACACTGAAGCTTTCTTT
NA TRBJ1-2 TRBD1 TRBV27 CASSLTGFGYGYTF TGTGCCAGCAGTTTGACAGGGTTTGGCTATGGCTACACCTTC
NA TRBJ1-1 NA TRBV14 CASSQYMNTEAFF TGTGCCAGCAGCCAATACATGAACACTGAAGCTTTCTTT
NA TRBJ1-1 NA TRBV5-6 CASSLAAGLANTETFF TGTGCCAGCAGCTTGGCTGCAGGCCTGGCGAACACTGAAACTTTCTTT
few TRBJ2-4 NA TRBV4-1 CASSQVPGGAKNIQYF TGCGCCAGCAGCCAAGTCCCTGGAGGCGCCAAAAACATTCAGTACTTC
NA TRBJ2-3 NA TRBV5-4 CASSFEGGSTDTQYF TGTGCCAGCAGCTTCGAGGGGGGAAGCACAGATACGCAGTATTTT
few TRBJ2-2 TRBD2 TRBV11-2 CASSPLRGTGGTGELFF TGTGCCAGCAGCCCCTTGCGGGGGACCGGAGGAACCGGGGAGCTGTTTTTT
NA TRBJ2-7 NA TRBV4-1 CASRLADAPGTYEQYF TGCGCCAGCAGATTAGCGGACGCCCCAGGGACCTACGAGCAGTACTTC
few TRBJ1-2 TRBD1 TRBV29-1 CSVDPTGGIIYGYTF TGCAGCGTTGATCCGACAGGGGGTATTATTTATGGCTACACCTTC
NA TRBJ1-6 TRBD1 TRBV27 CASSSSTGATLHNSPLHF TGTGCCAGCAGTTCCTCGACAGGGGCCACCCTCCATAATTCACCCCTCCACTTT
NA TRBJ2-5 NA TRBV7-9 CASSLDLAGETQYF TGTGCCAGCAGCTTAGATCTGGCGGGGGAGACCCAGTACTTC
NA TRBJ2-7 NA TRBV30 CAWSASVPYEQYF TGTGCCTGGAGTGCCAGTGTGCCCTACGAGCAGTACTTC
few TRBJ2-7 NA TRBV11-2 CASSLRYSYEQYF TGTGCCAGCTCCCTTCGATACTCCTACGAGCAGTACTTC
NA TRBJ1-1 NA TRBV4-1 CASSQEGDGFEAFF TGCGCCAGCAGCCAAGAAGGGGACGGGTTTGAAGCTTTCTTT
few TRBJ1-1 NA TRBV13 CASSLERGSFTEAFF TGTGCCAGCAGCTTAGAGAGGGGATCCTTCACTGAAGCTTTCTTT
NA TRBJ2-1 TRBD2 TRBV29-1 CSAETSGGWNEQFF TGCAGCGCTGAGACTAGCGGGGGGTGGAATGAGCAGTTCTTC
NA TRBJ2-5 TRBD2 TRBV29-1 CSVEPVAGGTQYF TGCAGCGTGGAGCCCGTAGCGGGGGGGACCCAGTACTTC
once TRBJ1-4 NA TRBV6-5 CASSHSDGSNEKLFF TGTGCCAGCAGTCACTCGGACGGTTCTAATGAAAAACTGTTTTTT
NA TRBJ1-4 TRBD1 TRBV19 CASNHRGRTEKLFF TGTGCCAGTAACCACAGGGGTAGGACTGAAAAACTGTTTTTT